The 22 T cell receptor beta chains below come from one sample, sequenced in a study of shared clonotypes between healthy human individuals. It was CD45RO-negative cells, positively selected for CCR7, that made up naive CD8 cells, with terminally differentiated effector memory CD45RA+ cells excluded. Assay used: immunoSEQ multiplex PCR; TCRdb lists only in-frame clones, some missing. The sample consists of fewer than 1 million clones, around 96% of them appearing once. Sample: naive CD8+ T cells sorted from blood. All receptors come from a man aged 25-45 years in good health.

This chain uses TRBV5-4 with TRBJ1-2; 7 bases are shared with TRBD1. CDR1 is SGHNT, CDR2 YYREEE, per germline (reference sequence). There are 13 residues in the CDR3. V shed 4 bases and J 8 bases; nucleotides not matched to a gene: 8. CDR3 in DNA: TGTGCCAGCAGCGGCCCGACAGGGCAAGGCTACACCTTC. Residues: CASSGPTGQGYTF.

CDR3 region: CASSFNPAETQYF. In nucleotides, the CDR3 is TGTGCCAGCAGCTTTAATCCGGCCGAGACCCAGTACTTC. The chain joins TRBV7-8 to TRBJ2-5; no reliable D call. With 3 bases removed from V and 5 bases from J, the gap between germline ends came to 10 bases. The CDR3 sequence is 13 residues long. Looked up from germline, CDR1 is SGHVS and CDR2 is FQNEAQ.

The rearrangement uses TRBV15 and TRBJ2-2, with 10 bases fitting TRBD2. Germline V gives CDR1 LNHNV, CDR2 YYDKDF (reference sequence). This CDR3 has 16 amino acids. The V gene end was trimmed by 3 bases and the J gene end by 2 bases; junction bases not matched to a gene: 3. CDR3 amino acids: CATSSVAGGNTGELFF. Here the CDR3 DNA reads TGTGCCACCAGCAGCGTAGCGGGAGGAAACACCGGGGAGCTGTTTTTT.

As to this clone: The sample holds other DNA sequences that translate to the same CDR3. This chain uses TRBV5-1 with TRBJ2-7, with 9 bases fitting TRBD2. The CDR3 sequence is 13 residues long. The V gene's germline CDR1 is SGHRS and CDR2 YFSETQ. V lost 5 bases, J lost 2 bases, and 2 bases stayed unmatched. The CDR3 region is CASRTSGAYEQYF. The DNA of the CDR3 is TGCGCCAGCAGGACTAGCGGAGCCTACGAGCAGTACTTC.

The chain recombines TRBV4-1 with TRBJ2-1; TRBD1 matches 9 bases. CDR3 length: 17 residues. The trim removed 6 bases at V and 2 bases at J, leaving 11 bases unmatched. Germline V gene data show CDR1 as MGHRA and CDR2 as YSYEKL. CDR3 residues: CASSLKPGTGPYNEQFF. CDR3 sequence (DNA): TGCGCCAGCAGTCTTAAACCCGGGACAGGGCCCTACAATGAGCAGTTCTTC.

The V call is TRBV5-1, the J call TRBJ1-5; 8 bases line up with TRBD1. Per the germline V gene, CDR1 is SGHRS and CDR2 is YFSETQ. This CDR3 has 14 residues. J lost 7 bases, V lost 0 bases, and 3 bases had no gene match. The CDR3 nucleotides are TGCGCCAGCAGCTTGGGACAGGGGAGGCAGCCCCAGCATTTT. Its protein product is CASSLGQGRQPQHF.

The genes are TRBV7-6 and TRBJ1-1; D call uncertain. CDR1 SGHVS and CDR2 FNYEAQ come from the germline V gene. The ends were cut back, 2 bases at V and 0 bases at J, with 7 bases in the middle. CDR3 length: 14 amino acids. CDR3 nucleotides: TGTGCCAGCAGCTTAACATTCATGAACACTGAAGCTTTCTTT. This gives the protein CASSLTFMNTEAFF.

The chain has TRBV10-2 and TRBJ1-5; D is undetermined. Germline V gene lookup returns CDR1 WSHSY and CDR2 SAAADI. The CDR3 runs 16 residues. V was shortened by 2 bases and J by 0 bases, with 11 bases between the two germline ends. CDR3 nucleotides: TGCGCCAGCAGTGAGGCTCCAGGTAATAGCAATCAGCCCCAGCATTTT. This gives the protein CASSEAPGNSNQPQHF.

The V gene is TRBV28, the J gene TRBJ2-2; TRBD2 aligns across 7 bases. Looked up from germline, CDR1 is MDHEN and CDR2 is SYDVKM. The length of the CDR3 is 14 residues. V lost 7 bases, J lost 1 base, and 3 bases stayed unmatched. As DNA, the CDR3 is TGTGCCAGCACCACGGGAGGGAACACCGGGGAGCTGTTTTTT. Its protein product is CASTTGGNTGELFF.

The chain joins TRBV7-9 to TRBJ1-1; D is uncertain. Germline-derived CDR1 and CDR2 are SEHNR and FQNEAQ (reference sequence). Trimming took off 7 bases at V and 5 bases at J, with 17 bases between the two ends. The CDR3 loop spans 14 amino acids. Written as DNA, the CDR3 is TGTGCCAGCACCACACTGGCGAGGGAGACTGAAGCTTTCTTT. Protein sequence: CASTTLARETEAFF.

This rearrangement joins TRBV27 to TRBJ2-1; 8 positions match TRBD2. Per germline, CDR1 MNHEY and CDR2 SMNVEV (reference sequence). There are 13 residues in the CDR3. V was pared by 4 bases and J by 6 bases, with 2 bases of the junction left unmatched. The CDR3 sequence is CASSSLAGNEQFF. DNA for the CDR3: TGTGCCAGCAGTTCGCTAGCGGGCAATGAGCAGTTCTTC.

This chain connects TRBV6-1 to TRBJ2-7; tentatively, D is TRBD1 (5 bases). V was cut by 0 bases and J by 7 bases, with 19 bases left in between. Per the germline V gene, CDR1 is MNHNS and CDR2 is SASEGT. The CDR3 contains 16 residues. The CDR3 coding sequence is TGTGCCAGCAGTGAAGCGCTTCAGGGCCGCCGAGGAGAGCAGTACTTC. Translation gives CASSEALQGRRGEQYF.

The V gene is TRBV18, the J gene TRBJ2-1; 7 bases agree with TRBD2. Germline trimming cut 3 bases from V and 5 bases from J; bases unmatched to any gene: 7. CDR1 KGHSH and CDR2 LQKENI come from the germline V gene. CDR3 length equals 15 residues. CDR3 amino acids: CASSPLEGTNNEQFF. In nucleotides, the CDR3 is TGTGCCAGCTCACCTCTGGAAGGGACTAACAATGAGCAGTTCTTC.

This sequence joins TRBV6-5 and TRBJ2-1, with 13 positions matching TRBD2. There are 15 residues in the CDR3. In germline, CDR1 is MNHEY, CDR2 SVGAGI. V shed 5 bases and J 6 bases; nucleotides not matched to a gene: 4. CDR3 bases: TGTGCCAGCAGTCAACTAGCGGGAGGGCTCAATGAGCAGTTCTTC. Its translation: CASSQLAGGLNEQFF.

The V gene is TRBV4-1, the J gene TRBJ2-3; D is perhaps TRBD2 (5 bases). Trimming took off 1 base at V and 6 bases at J, with 5 bases between the two ends. CDR3 length equals 12 residues. Germline V gene lookup returns CDR1 MGHRA and CDR2 YSYEKL. This CDR3 reads CASSQAGDTQYF. The CDR3 coding sequence is TGCGCCAGCAGCCAAGCGGGGGATACGCAGTATTTT.

The V and J genes are TRBV5-1 and TRBJ2-2; unclear D gene. Trimming shortened V by 3 bases and J by 1 base, and 4 bases separated the two germline ends. The CDR3 is 13 residues long. Germline CDR1 reads SGHRS; CDR2 reads YFSETQ. CDR3 loop: CASSWENTGELFF. CDR3 in DNA: TGCGCCAGCAGCTGGGAGAACACCGGGGAGCTGTTTTTT.

V usage is TRBV7-8 and J usage is TRBJ2-3; TRBD2 agrees at 8 bases. V shed 5 bases and J 4 bases; nucleotides not matched to a gene: 8. The CDR3 contains 15 residues. CDR1 and CDR2 from the germline V gene are SGHVS and FQNEAQ. CDR3 nucleotides: TGTGCCAGCAGCAACGGAGGGACTAGGGCAGATACGCAGTATTTT. Encoded protein: CASSNGGTRADTQYF.

The chain uses TRBV27 and TRBJ1-1; D is perhaps TRBD1 (5 bases). The CDR3 is 15 amino acids. CDR1 is MNHEY, CDR2 SMNVEV, per germline (reference sequence). Trimming removed 5 bases from V and 3 bases from J, with 16 bases in between. CDR3 sequence reads: CASSPVGGTDTEAFF. In DNA form, the CDR3 reads TGTGCCAGCAGTCCCGTAGGCGGGACGGACACTGAAGCTTTCTTT.

The V and J genes are TRBV14 and TRBJ2-7; the D gene is possibly TRBD1 (6 bases). From germline, CDR1 is SGHDN and CDR2 FVKESK. This CDR3 region has 13 residues. V gave up 4 bases and J gave up 7 bases, with 14 bases separating them. Written as DNA, the CDR3 is TGTGCCAGCAGCCTAAGACAGGCAGGGGAGCAGTACTTC. Translating it yields CASSLRQAGEQYF.

For this clone: The same CDR3 can be traced to other DNA sequences in this sample. CDR3 nucleotides: TGTGCCAGCAGCTTAGTCGACACCGGGGAGCTGTTTTTT. This codes for CASSLVDTGELFF. V and J are TRBV11-2 and TRBJ2-2; D remains unclear. Germline CDR1 reads SGHAT; CDR2 reads FQNNGV. V was pared by 1 base and J by 3 bases, with 3 bases between. CDR3 length: 13 amino acids.

About this clone itself: Other DNA sequences of this sample code for an identical CDR3. V and J are TRBV11-2 and TRBJ2-7; no clear D. V was shortened by 2 bases and J by 5 bases, with 10 bases between the two germline ends. The CDR3 runs 13 residues. Germline V gene lookup returns CDR1 SGHAT and CDR2 FQNNGV. CDR3 region: CASSLSPSDEQYF. CDR3 nucleotide sequence: TGTGCCAGCAGCTTATCCCCTTCGGACGAGCAGTACTTC. Filled out from reference TRBV11-2 and TRBJ2-7, the complete variable domain reads EAGVAQSPRYKIIEKRQSVAFWCNPISGHATLYWYQQILGQGPKLLIQFQNNGVVDDSQLPKDRFSAERLKGVDSTLKIQPAKLEDSAVYLCASSLSPSDEQYFGPGTRLTVT.

About this clone: This sample includes further DNA sequences coding for the same CDR3. CDR3 protein: CAWSVGSLYEQYF. The CDR3 DNA is TGTGCCTGGAGTGTAGGGTCCCTTTACGAGCAGTACTTC. This chain connects TRBV30 to TRBJ2-7; D gene uncertain. V lost 0 bases and J 4 bases, leaving 10 bases between the germline ends. Germline CDR1 reads GTSNPN; CDR2 reads SVGIG (reference sequence). This CDR3 region has 13 residues.